Following are 30 T cell receptor beta chains from one sample sequenced in a study of CD8 T cells in ankylosing spondylitis. For these TCRs, the target antigens are not known. Study results and limitations: Ankylosing spondylitis blood appeared to carry a characteristic TCR beta motif of several highly homologous variants.

MiXCR, run by TCRdb on the 5' RACE reads, gives a single entry per CDR3 protein. The sample comprises more than 600,000 distinct CDR3 sequences, 15% to 20% of which are singletons, and roughly a fifth rests with the top ten. The sequencing input was blood, either unsorted or a sorted T cell fraction (not recorded which). The source is a male donor with ankylosing spondylitis.

This rearrangement joins TRBV20-1 to TRBJ2-1; 8 positions match TRBD2. Germline V lookup: CDR1 DFQATT, CDR2 SNEGSKA (reference sequence). This CDR3 is built from 13 residues. CDR3 coding DNA: TGCAGCGCCACTAGCGGAGCATACAATGAGCAGTTCTTC. It yields the protein CSATSGAYNEQFF.

The table lists this clonotype with a count of one. The chain employs TRBV7-9 and TRBJ2-7, with a weak D call TRBD2 (5 bases). The CDR3 runs to 15 residues. Per the germline V gene, CDR1 is SEHNR and CDR2 is FQNEAQ (reference sequence). Trimming took off 5 bases at V and 4 bases at J, with 18 bases between the two ends. Written as DNA, the CDR3 is TGTGCCAGCAGCCCAGACGGGGTGGGTGGTTACGAGCAGTACTTC. Translated, it gives CASSPDGVGGYEQYF.

This clonotype was detected a few times. The chain joins TRBV10-3 to TRBJ2-5, with D possibly being TRBD1 (5 bases). The CDR3 has 17 residues. CDR1 and CDR2 from the germline V gene are ENHRY and SYGVKD. Trimming cost V 2 bases and J 5 bases, with 21 bases left between them. CDR3 residues: CAISETQGTPWRETQYF. The DNA for the CDR3 is TGTGCCATCAGTGAGACCCAGGGTACCCCGTGGCGTGAGACCCAGTACTTC.

This clonotype was counted between two and nine times. The CDR3, as DNA: TGTGCCAGCAGGGATCCGTATGAAAAACTGTTTTTT. Translated, it gives CASRDPYEKLFF. The V gene is TRBV6-1, the J gene TRBJ1-4; no reliable D call. The CDR3 runs 12 residues. The V gene's germline CDR1 is MNHNS and CDR2 SASEGT. Trimming shortened V by 6 bases and J by 6 bases, and 8 bases separated the two germline ends.

In its sample, this clonotype was seen a few times. This chain connects TRBV6-2 or TRBV6-3 to TRBJ2-7; 8 bases agree with TRBD2. Trimming removed 5 bases from V and 0 bases from J; junction bases left unmatched: 15. Germline CDR1 MNHEY, CDR2 SVGEGT. The CDR3 is 18 amino acids. CDR3 sequence reads: CASSPRGRGGTYSYEQYF. The CDR3 DNA is TGTGCCAGCAGTCCCAGAGGGCGCGGGGGGACCTACTCCTACGAGCAGTACTTC.

This clonotype was seen only a few times. The chain is built from TRBV6-5 and TRBJ1-2; D is ambiguous. In germline, CDR1 is MNHEY, CDR2 SVGAGI. Trimming took 2 bases from V and 2 from J, leaving 9 bases between them. The CDR3 spans 14 residues. This CDR3 reads CASSYGNTNYGYTF. The CDR3 DNA reads as TGTGCCAGCAGTTACGGGAACACAAACTATGGCTACACCTTC.

The chain links TRBV29-1 to TRBJ2-1; 14 nucleotides align to TRBD2. CDR1 and CDR2 from the germline V gene are SQVTM and ANQGSEA. CDR3 length: 16 amino acids. V lost 3 bases to trimming and J lost 7 bases; unmatched junction nucleotides: 8. Here the CDR3 DNA reads TGCAGCGTTGATCGAGGGACTAGCGGGAGCAATAATGAGCAGTTCTTC. Amino acids: CSVDRGTSGSNNEQFF.

The chain is built from TRBV30 and TRBJ2-3, with TRBD2 as a possible D gene (6 bases). Germline V gene lookup returns CDR1 GTSNPN and CDR2 SVGIG (reference sequence). The CDR3 contains 18 residues. The V end lost 4 bases, the J end lost 0 bases, and 23 bases lay between the germline ends. The CDR3, as DNA: TGTGCCTGGATCCCAAGGAACGGGACTCCTAAAAGCACAGATACGCAGTATTTT. Amino acids: CAWIPRNGTPKSTDTQYF.

V and J are TRBV29-1 and TRBJ2-3; 9 bases match TRBD1. This CDR3 has 14 residues. The ends lost 5 bases at V and 6 bases at J; junction bases unmatched: 9. Germline loops: CDR1 SQVTM, CDR2 ANQGSEA. The CDR3 sequence is CSVLQGAVGDTQYF. CDR3 DNA sequence: TGCAGCGTTCTACAGGGGGCGGTGGGTGATACGCAGTATTTT.

This clonotype has a handful of counts. The V call is TRBV7-6, the J call TRBJ2-7, with 15 bases lining up with TRBD2. The junction had 14 bases not matched to a gene; V was cut back by 10 bases and J by 7 bases. The length of the CDR3 is 16 residues. In germline, CDR1 is SGHVS, CDR2 FNYEAQ. The chain's CDR3 is CATGLAGGEYVGEQYF. The CDR3 coding sequence is TGTGCCACTGGACTAGCGGGAGGGGAGTACGTGGGAGAGCAGTACTTC. The whole variable domain, filled in from reference TRBV7-6 and TRBJ2-7, reads GAGVSQSPRYKVTKRGQDVALRCDPISGHVSLYWYRQALGQGPEFLTYFNYEAQQDKSGLPNDRFSAERPEGSISTLTIQRTEQRDSAMYRCATGLAGGEYVGEQYFGPGTRLTVT.

This clonotype was seen more than once but under ten times. This chain connects TRBV7-2 to TRBJ1-3, with D uncertain. The germline V gene has CDR1 SGHTA and CDR2 FQGNSA. With 5 bases removed from V and 0 bases from J, the gap between germline ends came to 11 bases. This CDR3 is 15 amino acids long. The CDR3 DNA is TGTGCCAGCAGCCGTCTGCAGGACTCTGGAAACACCATATATTTT. Encoded protein: CASSRLQDSGNTIYF. Complete variable domain (other parts from reference TRBV7-2 and TRBJ1-3): GAGVSQSPSNKVTEKGKDVELRCDPISGHTALYWYRQSLGQGLEFLIYFQGNSAPDKSGLPSDRFSAERTGGSVSTLTIQRTQQEDSAVYLCASSRLQDSGNTIYFGEGSWLTVV.

V usage is TRBV7-6 and J usage is TRBJ2-4, with 8 bases fitting TRBD1. This CDR3 spans 13 amino acids. J was trimmed by 1 base and V by 11 bases; bases with no gene match: 4. The germline gives CDR1 SGHVS, CDR2 FNYEAQ. The DNA of the CDR3 is TGTGCCGTCGACAGGGGTGCCAAAAACATTCAGTACTTC. Amino acid sequence: CAVDRGAKNIQYF.

This clonotype was counted only a few times. This sequence joins TRBV15 and TRBJ2-5, with D possibly being TRBD1 or TRBD2 (5 bases each). The CDR3 is made up of 12 amino acids. The V end lost 7 bases, the J end lost 6 bases, and 12 bases lay between the germline ends. CDR1 and CDR2 (germline): LNHNV, YYDKDF (reference sequence). The CDR3 DNA follows: TGTGCCACCAAGATTGAGGGACAGACCCAGTACTTC. Translating gives CATKIEGQTQYF.

This clonotype came up a few times. The J gene is TRBJ2-1, the V gene TRBV18, with 7 bases matching TRBD1. The V segment lost 6 bases and the J segment 0 bases; nucleotides outside the gene matches: 8. The CDR3 is 16 amino acids. Germline values: CDR1 KGHSH, CDR2 LQKENI. In DNA, the CDR3 is TGTGCCAGCTCGGACCCGGACAGGAGCTCCTACAATGAGCAGTTCTTC. Translation gives CASSDPDRSSYNEQFF. The full variable domain, with the rest looked up from reference TRBV18 and TRBJ2-1, is NAGVMQNPRHLVRRRGQEARLRCSPMKGHSHVYWYRQLPEEGLKFMVYLQKENIIDESGMPKERFSAEFPKEGPSILRIQQVVRGDSAAYFCASSDPDRSSYNEQFFGPGTRLTVL.

V gene TRBV9 combines with J gene TRBJ2-6, with TRBD1 matching over 9 bases. The CDR3 spans 18 residues. Losses at the gene ends were 0 bases for V and 0 bases for J; bases not matched to a gene: 4. Germline assignment: CDR1 SGDLS and CDR2 YYNGEE. CDR3 amino acids: CASSVAGQGLSGANVLTF. The CDR3 region has the DNA TGTGCCAGCAGCGTAGCGGGACAGGGACTCTCTGGGGCCAACGTCCTGACTTTC.

This clonotype was seen only a few times. The chain joins TRBV5-4 to TRBJ2-1, with TRBD2 matching 9 bases. Germline-derived CDR1 and CDR2 are SGHNT and YYREEE (reference sequence). After removal of 6 bases from V and 5 bases from J, the junction contained 6 bases not matched to a gene. The CDR3 consists of 14 residues. The CDR3 DNA reads TGTGCCAGCACCGAGGGACTAGCCAACAATGAGCAGTTCTTC. It specifies CASTEGLANNEQFF.

This clonotype was picked up one time. The rearrangement joins TRBV11-3 to TRBJ2-1; a weak D match, TRBD1 (6 bases). V was cut by 4 bases and J by 2 bases, with 12 bases left in between. The CDR3 contains 15 residues. Germline values: CDR1 SGHNT, CDR2 YENEEA. The CDR3, as DNA: TGTGCCAGCAGCTCCGGCAGGGGACCCTACAATGAGCAGTTCTTC. Protein product: CASSSGRGPYNEQFF.

This clonotype has a handful of counts. The rearrangement joins TRBV4-2 to TRBJ1-6, with D hard to call. Trimming took off 0 bases at V and 4 bases at J, with 10 bases between the two ends. Germline CDR1 reads LGHNA; CDR2 reads YNFKEQ. The CDR3 extends over 16 amino acids. CDR3 nucleotides: TGTGCCAGCAGCCAAGATACCACAGCTTATAATTCACCCCTCCACTTT. It codes for CASSQDTTAYNSPLHF.

This chain links TRBV11-1 with TRBJ1-1; 9 bases align to TRBD1. With V trimmed by 4 bases and J by 4 bases, 10 bases remained unmatched. The CDR3 runs to 16 residues. The germline gives CDR1 SGHAT, CDR2 FQDESV (reference sequence). The chain's CDR3 is CASSSRDRVLSTEAFF. The CDR3 nucleotides are TGTGCCAGCAGCTCCCGGGACAGGGTGTTGAGCACTGAAGCTTTCTTT.

This clonotype was counted many times. The CDR3 spells CSARAGWATEAFF. CDR3 bases: TGCAGTGCTAGAGCCGGGTGGGCCACTGAAGCTTTCTTT. The rearrangement links TRBV20-1 to TRBJ1-1; no definite D call. Germline lookup yields CDR1 DFQATT and CDR2 SNEGSKA (reference sequence). The CDR3 contains 13 residues. The V end was cut by 1 base, the J end by 4 bases, with 10 bases between.

This chain joins TRBV4-1 and TRBJ1-5; D possibly corresponds to TRBD1 (6 bases). The V gene lost 0 bases and the J gene lost 4 bases, with 13 bases spanning the gap. The V gene's germline CDR1 is MGHRA and CDR2 YSYEKL. The CDR3 has 16 amino acids. CDR3 sequence (DNA): TGCGCCAGCAGCCAAGAAGGGGGAACTAATAATCAGCCCCAGCATTTT. Translation gives CASSQEGGTNNQPQHF.

V usage is TRBV5-1 and J usage is TRBJ1-1, with D possibly being TRBD1 (5 bases). The CDR3 covers 16 residues. The V end was cut by 4 bases, the J end by 0 bases, with 16 bases between. The germline gives CDR1 SGHRS, CDR2 YFSETQ. The CDR3 region has the DNA TGCGCCAGCAGCCGCGGGGACCGATCTTTGAACACTGAAGCTTTCTTT. It translates to CASSRGDRSLNTEAFF.

This clonotype was detected a few times. This sequence joins TRBV10-3 and TRBJ2-1, with 8 nucleotides matching TRBD1. The J segment lost 6 bases and the V segment lost 6 bases, leaving 4 bases of the junction unmatched. The CDR3 is made up of 13 amino acids. In germline, CDR1 is ENHRY, CDR2 SYGVKD. The CDR3 loop is CAISPGQGNEQFF. Here the CDR3 DNA reads TGTGCCATCAGCCCAGGACAGGGCAATGAGCAGTTCTTC.

The rearrangement joins TRBV4-1 to TRBJ1-1; a weak D match, TRBD1 (5 bases). This CDR3 is 14 amino acids long. V lost 2 bases and J 12 bases, leaving 19 bases between the germline ends. The germline CDR1 and CDR2 sequences are MGHRA and YSYEKL. CDR3 protein: CASSQPKRGPQPFF. The CDR3 region has the DNA TGCGCCAGCAGCCAACCTAAGCGGGGACCCCAACCTTTCTTT.

This clonotype has a handful of counts. This chain joins TRBV27 and TRBJ2-1, with D perhaps assigned TRBD1 or TRBD2 (5 bases each). CDR3 size: 16 residues. Germline V lookup: CDR1 MNHEY, CDR2 SMNVEV (reference sequence). V was pared by 8 bases and J by 2 bases, with 19 bases between. CDR3 protein: CASAAAGATAYNEQFF. The CDR3 nucleotides read TGTGCCAGCGCCGCGGCCGGGGCGACGGCCTACAATGAGCAGTTCTTC.

This clonotype has only a few counts. The chain combines TRBV2 with TRBJ2-1, with 7 bases fitting TRBD2. CDR1 is SNHLY, CDR2 FYNNEI, per germline. This CDR3 has 14 residues. J was trimmed by 3 bases and V by 5 bases; bases with no gene match: 4. CDR3 sequence: CASSRGRDYNEQFF. CDR3 DNA sequence: TGTGCCAGCAGTAGAGGGAGGGACTACAATGAGCAGTTCTTC.

The chain carries TRBV7-9 and TRBJ1-3; D is unclear. The V end lost 4 bases, the J end lost 4 bases, and 11 bases lay between the germline ends. Per the germline V gene, CDR1 is SEHNR and CDR2 is FQNEAQ (reference sequence). This CDR3 contains 14 residues. CDR3 region: CASSSAGYGNTIYF. CDR3 nucleotide sequence: TGTGCCAGCAGCTCTGCGGGGTACGGAAACACCATATATTTT.

This clonotype was counted between two and nine times. The chain uses TRBV15 and TRBJ1-1, with D tentatively TRBD1 (6 bases). Trimming left V 5 bases short and J 1 base short, with 11 bases between. This CDR3 contains 14 residues. Germline lookup yields CDR1 LNHNV and CDR2 YYDKDF (reference sequence). The CDR3 spells CATSSRGGNTEAFF. For the CDR3, the DNA is TGTGCCACCAGCTCTAGGGGGGGGAACACTGAAGCTTTCTTT.

The chain uses TRBV16 and TRBJ2-5; 7 bases agree with TRBD2. Germline V lookup: CDR1 KGHSY, CDR2 FQNENV. The V gene end was trimmed by 4 bases and the J gene end by 5 bases; junction bases not matched to a gene: 13. The CDR3 loop spans 16 amino acids. This chain's CDR3 is CASSPGRGRAGETQYF. The CDR3, as DNA: TGTGCCAGCAGCCCCGGCAGAGGGAGGGCCGGTGAGACCCAGTACTTC.

This clonotype was seen a few times. The rearrangement links TRBV6-5 to TRBJ2-1; D is undetermined. Trimming stripped 0 bases from V and 6 bases from J, with 15 bases between. CDR1 MNHEY and CDR2 SVGAGI come from the germline V gene. This CDR3 comprises 16 residues. CDR3: CASSYSMVGFVNEQFF. CDR3 bases: TGTGCCAGCAGTTACTCGATGGTGGGCTTCGTCAATGAGCAGTTCTTC.